The 25 T cell receptor beta chains given below trace back to one sample, sequenced in a study of blood T cell repertoires in COVID-19. Produced via immunoSEQ multiplex PCR; TCRdb's table is partial and in-frame only. The data contain fewer than 120,000 clones, roughly four fifths of them seen just once; the ten biggest clones take up approximately 15%. The specimen was peripheral blood. Source of these receptors: a woman aged 55 to 70 with acute or convalescent COVID-19.

The chain joins TRBV30 to TRBJ2-3; 13 positions agree with TRBD2. This CDR3 is built from 15 residues. Germline V lookup: CDR1 GTSNPN, CDR2 SVGIG (reference sequence). The junction had 1 base not matched to a gene; V was cut back by 0 bases and J by 4 bases. CDR3 region: CAWSVLAGGPDTQYF. DNA of the CDR3: TGTGCCTGGAGTGTACTAGCGGGGGGGCCAGATACGCAGTATTTT.

This chain uses TRBV9 with TRBJ2-6, with 7 positions matching TRBD1. The germline gives CDR1 SGDLS, CDR2 YYNGEE. V was pared by 2 bases and J by 4 bases, with 3 bases of the junction left unmatched. This CDR3 has 15 residues. CDR3 sequence: CASSVRGSGANVLTF. DNA of the CDR3: TGTGCCAGCAGCGTCAGGGGGTCCGGGGCCAACGTCCTGACTTTC.

CDR3 in DNA: TGTGCCAGCTCACCCAACAGCGGGGGGGCCTGGAATACGCAGTATTTT. Amino acid sequence: CASSPNSGGAWNTQYF. The rearrangement links TRBV18 to TRBJ2-3, with 10 bases aligning to TRBD2. The CDR3 consists of 16 residues. The V segment lost 3 bases and the J segment 7 bases; nucleotides outside the gene matches: 10. The V gene's germline CDR1 is KGHSH and CDR2 LQKENI.

The chain couples TRBV15 to TRBJ2-5, with D possibly matching TRBD2 (5 bases). The CDR3 runs 15 residues. Trimming removed 5 bases from V and 5 bases from J, with 18 bases in between. Germline V gene sequence: CDR1 LNHNV, CDR2 YYDKDF (reference sequence). The CDR3 sequence is CATSSNPASRETQYF. CDR3 nucleotides: TGTGCCACCAGCTCCAACCCGGCTAGCAGGGAGACCCAGTACTTC.

This clone came up a few times. The chain combines TRBV5-5 with TRBJ1-4, with TRBD1 identical over 11 bases. Trimming cost V 0 bases and J 7 bases; bases outside gene matches: 5. The CDR3 spans 16 residues. In germline, CDR1 is SGHKS, CDR2 YYEKEE (reference sequence). CDR3 sequence: CASSLAGGTGGEKLFF. As DNA, the CDR3 is TGTGCCAGCAGCTTGGCCGGGGGGACAGGGGGTGAAAAACTGTTTTTT.

This chain connects TRBV28 to TRBJ2-7; TRBD1 aligns across 8 bases. After removal of 6 bases from V and 0 bases from J, the junction contained 4 bases not matched to a gene. Germline values: CDR1 MDHEN, CDR2 SYDVKM. The CDR3 extends over 14 amino acids. DNA for the CDR3: TGTGCCAGCAGAGATACAGGGGGCTCCTACGAGCAGTACTTC. Translating it yields CASRDTGGSYEQYF.

The rearrangement joins TRBV9 to TRBJ2-3; 11 bases map to TRBD2. Losses at the gene ends were 2 bases for V and 6 bases for J; bases not matched to a gene: 8. CDR1 and CDR2 (germline): SGDLS, YYNGEE. The CDR3 totals 16 residues. Here the CDR3 DNA reads TGTGCCAGCAGCGTTAGCGGGGGGGCAGGTGCGGATACGCAGTATTTT. It codes for CASSVSGGAGADTQYF.

This clone was found once. This chain connects TRBV3-1 (or the pseudogene TRBV3-2) to TRBJ2-3; possible D gene TRBD1, 5 bases. Germline lookup yields CDR1 LGHDT and CDR2 YNNKEL (reference sequence). V lost 3 bases to trimming and J lost 6 bases, with 13 bases between them. This CDR3 is built from 14 residues. The CDR3 DNA reads TGTGCCAGCAGCCAGCCCGACAGAAGGGATACGCAGTATTTT. Protein product: CASSQPDRRDTQYF.

The chain combines TRBV9 with TRBJ2-7, with D perhaps matching TRBD1 (5 bases). The CDR3 is 16 residues long. Germline CDR1 SGDLS, CDR2 YYNGEE. Trimming pared 0 bases from V and 3 bases from J, leaving 16 bases between. CDR3: CASSVGNRAGYYEQYF. The CDR3, as DNA: TGTGCCAGCAGCGTAGGAAATCGGGCAGGGTACTACGAGCAGTACTTC. Variable domain in full (rest from reference TRBV9 and TRBJ2-7): DSGVTQTPKHLITATGQRVTLRCSPRSGDLSVYWYQQSLDQGLQFLIQYYNGEERAKGNILERFSAQQFPDLHSELNLSSLELGDSALYFCASSVGNRAGYYEQYFGPGTRLTVT.

This chain links TRBV7-2 with TRBJ2-1; tentatively, D is TRBD2 (7 bases). The CDR3 runs 15 residues. Trimming took off 5 bases at V and 2 bases at J, with 13 bases between the two ends. CDR1 and CDR2 from the germline V gene are SGHTA and FQGNSA. The CDR3 sequence: CASSLGGLTYNEQFF. CDR3 nucleotide sequence: TGTGCCAGCAGCCTAGGGGGACTAACCTACAATGAGCAGTTCTTC.

The rearrangement links TRBV5-5 to TRBJ2-5; a possible D gene is TRBD2 (5 bases). Germline lookup yields CDR1 SGHKS and CDR2 YYEKEE (reference sequence). V dropped 4 bases and J dropped 4 bases, with 11 bases sitting between them. The CDR3 covers 13 residues. The CDR3 DNA is TGTGCCAGCAGCCTGGACCGGGGAGAGACCCAGTACTTC. Translating gives CASSLDRGETQYF.

V usage is TRBV4-2 and J usage is TRBJ1-5, with D possibly matching TRBD1 (5 bases). Trimming took 0 bases from V and 10 from J, leaving 16 bases between them. CDR1 is LGHNA, CDR2 YNFKEQ, per germline. This CDR3 is 15 amino acids long. CDR3 sequence (DNA): TGTGCCAGCAGCCAAGAGGGGACTGTCCAATTACCCCAGCATTTT. Translating it yields CASSQEGTVQLPQHF.

The chain couples TRBV5-4 to TRBJ1-1; 8 nucleotides agree with TRBD1. This CDR3 has 15 amino acids. Germline V gene lookup returns CDR1 SGHNT and CDR2 YYREEE (reference sequence). Trimming at V came to 1 base and at J to 4 bases, leaving 6 bases not matched to a gene. CDR3 sequence reads: CASSLRQGAGTEAFF. In DNA, the CDR3 is TGTGCCAGCAGCTTGCGGCAGGGGGCCGGCACTGAAGCTTTCTTT.

The chain employs TRBV11-3 and TRBJ2-7; a weak D match, TRBD1 (6 bases). V lost 3 bases to trimming and J lost 1 base, with 10 bases between them. Germline loops: CDR1 SGHNT, CDR2 YENEEA. The CDR3 sequence is 14 residues long. The CDR3, as DNA: TGTGCCAGCAGCTTTCAGGGGTCGTCCTACGAGCAGTACTTC. Amino acids: CASSFQGSSYEQYF.

The CDR3 bases are TGTGCCAGCAGTTCCAGGGTCAATGAGCAGTTCTTC. As protein: CASSSRVNEQFF. This chain joins TRBV28 and TRBJ2-1, with D perhaps TRBD1 (5 bases). The germline gives CDR1 MDHEN, CDR2 SYDVKM. This CDR3 has 12 residues. Trimming removed 4 bases at V and 6 bases at J, with 7 bases between.

This clone was seen only once. CDR3 bases: TGTGCCAGCAGCCGGGGGGCCCTGAATGAAAAACTGTTTTTT. This sequence encodes CASSRGALNEKLFF. The chain is built from TRBV5-5 and TRBJ1-4; possibly TRBD1 for D (6 bases). Germline V gene lookup returns CDR1 SGHKS and CDR2 YYEKEE (reference sequence). Trimming took off 4 bases at V and 5 bases at J, with 12 bases between the two ends. CDR3 length: 14 residues. Using reference TRBV5-5 and TRBJ1-4 for the parts outside the CDR3, the full variable domain is DAGVTQSPTHLIKTRGQQVTLRCSPISGHKSVSWYQQVLGQGPQFIFQYYEKEERGRGNFPDRFSARQFPNYSSELNVNALLLGDSALYLCASSRGALNEKLFFGSGTQLSVL.

V is TRBV19 and J is TRBJ1-4; 8 bases are a match to TRBD1. Germline lookup yields CDR1 LNHDA and CDR2 SQIVND (reference sequence). This CDR3 has 15 amino acids. The junction had 6 bases not matched to a gene; V was cut back by 4 bases and J by 5 bases. CDR3 DNA: TGTGCCAGTAGTACGACCCGGACAGGGAATGAAAAACTGTTTTTT. This codes for CASSTTRTGNEKLFF.

This chain uses TRBV9 with TRBJ2-3, with 7 bases identical to TRBD2. The CDR3 contains 13 residues. Germline trimming cut 5 bases from V and 6 bases from J; bases unmatched to any gene: 6. In germline, CDR1 is SGDLS, CDR2 YYNGEE. The CDR3 sequence: CASSRLAEDTQYF. The CDR3 DNA reads as TGTGCCAGCAGTCGGCTAGCGGAGGATACGCAGTATTTT.

V and J are TRBV7-2 and TRBJ2-7, with a possible D match to TRBD1 (5 bases). The CDR3 spans 12 residues. Germline assignment: CDR1 SGHTA and CDR2 FQGNSA. Trimming removed 8 bases from V and 7 bases from J, with 15 bases in between. The CDR3 here is CASRDSPSEQYF. The CDR3 DNA sequence: TGTGCCAGCCGAGACAGCCCCTCAGAGCAGTACTTC.

The chain employs TRBV5-1 and TRBJ2-5, with 8 positions matching TRBD2. Per the germline V gene, CDR1 is SGHRS and CDR2 is YFSETQ. The CDR3 is made up of 14 amino acids. The V gene end was trimmed by 4 bases and the J gene end by 5 bases; junction bases not matched to a gene: 7. CDR3: CASSQRGGAETQYF. CDR3 nucleotide sequence: TGCGCCAGCAGCCAACGGGGGGGGGCCGAGACCCAGTACTTC.

The rearrangement links TRBV24-1 to TRBJ2-1; D unresolved. CDR1 KGHDR and CDR2 SFDVKD come from the germline V gene. The germline V and J ends were trimmed by 3 bases and 16 bases, with 15 bases remaining between them. The CDR3 is 12 amino acids. For the CDR3, the DNA is TGTGCCACCAGTGATCCCCGCCTAAACCTTTTCTTC. This codes for CATSDPRLNLFF.

This chain connects TRBV5-1 to TRBJ2-5, with TRBD1 matching 7 bases. The germline V gene has CDR1 SGHRS and CDR2 YFSETQ. The V gene end was trimmed by 4 bases and the J gene end by 4 bases; junction bases not matched to a gene: 10. The CDR3 is made up of 15 amino acids. The CDR3 protein is CASSRDPTGRETQYF. CDR3 DNA: TGCGCCAGCAGCAGAGACCCGACAGGGCGAGAGACCCAGTACTTC.

The chain has TRBV6-1 and TRBJ2-1, with 8 bases fitting TRBD2. CDR3 size: 15 residues. Trimming removed 3 bases from V and 4 bases from J; junction bases left unmatched: 5. Germline lookup yields CDR1 MNHNS and CDR2 SASEGT. CDR3 residues: CASSEVQRGYNEQFF. The CDR3 DNA reads as TGTGCCAGCAGTGAGGTCCAGCGGGGGTACAATGAGCAGTTCTTC.

This rearrangement joins TRBV28 to TRBJ1-2; TRBD1 might be the D (6 bases). V lost 7 bases and J 5 bases, leaving 17 bases between the germline ends. The CDR3 contains 14 residues. Germline CDR1 reads MDHEN; CDR2 reads SYDVKM. The CDR3 loop is CASTPRDKTYGYTF. DNA for the CDR3: TGTGCCAGCACCCCGAGGGACAAGACTTATGGCTACACCTTC.

The table lists this clone with a few counts. The rearrangement uses TRBV18 and TRBJ2-2, with a tentative D call TRBD2 (5 bases). The CDR3 extends over 15 amino acids. The germline V gene has CDR1 KGHSH and CDR2 LQKENI. V was shortened by 8 bases and J by 2 bases, with 15 bases between the two germline ends. In DNA form, the CDR3 reads TGTGCCAGCCATGCTGGGAGAATTAACACCGGGGAGCTGTTTTTT. Its protein is CASHAGRINTGELFF. Drawing the rest from reference TRBV18 and TRBJ2-2, the complete variable domain is NAGVMQNPRHLVRRRGQEARLRCSPMKGHSHVYWYRQLPEEGLKFMVYLQKENIIDESGMPKERFSAEFPKEGPSILRIQQVVRGDSAAYFCASHAGRINTGELFFGEGSRLTVL.